The 17 T cell receptor beta chains reported below all come from one sample, sequenced in a study of blood T cell repertoires in COVID-19. TCRdb's copy holds only in-frame clones and misses some; the assay was immunoSEQ multiplex PCR. Of roughly 440,000 clones detected, about 91% appear once; the ten largest clones hold around 12%. The source material was peripheral blood. The receptors derive from a woman aged 45 to 65 with COVID-19, enrolled during active disease.

The rearrangement joins TRBV3-1 (or the pseudogene TRBV3-2) to TRBJ1-2, with 8 bases matching TRBD1. V lost 4 bases, J lost 5 bases, and 6 bases stayed unmatched. From germline, CDR1 is LGHDT and CDR2 YNNKEL (reference sequence). The CDR3 loop spans 14 amino acids. CDR3 sequence reads: CASSPGTGYYGYTF. The CDR3 region has the DNA TGTGCCAGCAGCCCCGGGACAGGTTATTATGGCTACACCTTC.

The gene calls are TRBV7-3 and TRBJ2-6; D is unresolved. With 5 bases removed from V and 1 base from J, the gap between germline ends came to 6 bases. The CDR3 has 14 residues. Germline assignment: CDR1 SGHTA and CDR2 FQGTGA. DNA for the CDR3: TGTGCCAGCAGCCCAGGTTCTGGGGCCAACGTCCTGACTTTC. This gives the protein CASSPGSGANVLTF.

The V gene is TRBV5-6, the J gene TRBJ2-7; 7 nucleotides match TRBD1. The V and J ends lost 1 base and 3 bases, in that order; junction bases with no gene match: 10. The CDR3 extends over 16 amino acids. Germline loops: CDR1 SGHDT, CDR2 YYEEEE. Here the CDR3 DNA reads TGTGCCAGCAGCTTGACAGCCGGGACAGCAATCTACGAGCAGTACTTC. It specifies CASSLTAGTAIYEQYF.

This clone showed up just once. CDR3 loop: CASSQTRTPPYEQYF. CDR3 DNA sequence: TGTGCCAGCAGCCAAACTCGAACGCCCCCCTACGAGCAGTACTTC. The chain employs TRBV7-2 and TRBJ2-7; unclear D gene. The CDR3 totals 15 residues. CDR1 and CDR2 (germline): SGHTA, FQGNSA. The V gene lost 5 bases and the J gene lost 2 bases, with 16 bases spanning the gap.

This sequence joins TRBV4-1 and TRBJ1-5, with D uncertain. The CDR3 has 15 amino acids. Germline V CDR1 and CDR2: MGHRA, YSYEKL. The V gene lost 0 bases and the J gene lost 0 bases, with 6 bases spanning the gap. This CDR3 reads CASSQDAYSNQPQHF. In DNA form, the CDR3 reads TGCGCCAGCAGCCAAGATGCGTATAGCAATCAGCCCCAGCATTTT.

This chain joins TRBV2 and TRBJ1-1, with D unclear. The V end was cut by 7 bases, the J end by 0 bases, with 12 bases between. The CDR3 runs 14 residues. The V gene's germline CDR1 is SNHLY and CDR2 FYNNEI. The CDR3 reads CASMGSFMNTEAFF. The DNA for the CDR3 is TGTGCCAGCATGGGGAGCTTCATGAACACTGAAGCTTTCTTT.

This clone has just one count. The chain employs TRBV5-1 and TRBJ2-7; the match to TRBD1 covers 8 bases. Germline trimming cut 4 bases from V and 0 bases from J; bases unmatched to any gene: 9. Germline V gene data show CDR1 as SGHRS and CDR2 as YFSETQ. The CDR3 is 16 amino acids. The CDR3 region is CASSPDGQGLSYEQYF. The CDR3 nucleotides are TGCGCCAGCAGCCCGGATGGACAGGGACTCTCCTACGAGCAGTACTTC.

This chain joins TRBV3-1 (or the pseudogene TRBV3-2) and TRBJ2-2; 10 bases fit TRBD2. The CDR3 has 14 residues. J gave up 7 bases and V 3 bases, and 2 bases lay outside the gene matches. CDR1 LGHDT and CDR2 YNNKEL come from the germline V gene (reference sequence). This chain's CDR3 is CASSHRLAGGELFF. The CDR3 coding sequence is TGTGCCAGCAGCCACCGACTAGCGGGCGGGGAGCTGTTTTTT.

This rearrangement joins TRBV12-3 or TRBV12-4 to TRBJ1-2; possible D gene TRBD1, 5 bases. V dropped 7 bases and J dropped 4 bases, with 13 bases sitting between them. The CDR3 loop spans 13 amino acids. The CDR3 spells CASNRGGRYGYTF. The CDR3 DNA is TGTGCCAGCAATCGGGGGGGACGCTATGGCTACACCTTC.

The chain recombines TRBV18 with TRBJ1-1; tentatively, D is TRBD1 (6 bases). CDR3 length equals 12 residues. Germline V gives CDR1 KGHSH, CDR2 LQKENI. V lost 2 bases and J 11 bases, leaving 12 bases between the germline ends. The CDR3 bases are TGTGCCAGCTCACCATCAGGGCAGGGGGCTTTCTTT. This translates into CASSPSGQGAFF.

This clone was seen only once. The chain employs TRBV19 and TRBJ1-1; 10 nucleotides match TRBD1. CDR3 size: 12 residues. Germline CDR1 and CDR2: LNHDA and SQIVND (reference sequence). Trimming cost V 3 bases and J 11 bases; bases outside gene matches: 3. CDR3 sequence: CASSIGGQGAFF. DNA of the CDR3: TGTGCCAGTAGTATTGGGGGACAGGGGGCTTTCTTT.

This rearrangement joins TRBV4-1 to TRBJ2-5, with D tentatively TRBD2 (5 bases). V was cut by 0 bases and J by 5 bases, with 13 bases left in between. The V gene's germline CDR1 is MGHRA and CDR2 YSYEKL. This CDR3 spans 15 amino acids. Here the CDR3 reads CASSQEDSGRETQYF. The DNA for the CDR3 is TGCGCCAGCAGCCAAGAGGACTCCGGGCGGGAGACCCAGTACTTC.

V and J are TRBV10-2 and TRBJ2-7; no definite D call. The V end was cut by 9 bases, the J end by 0 bases, with 9 bases between. Germline V gene data show CDR1 as WSHSY and CDR2 as SAAADI. This CDR3 is built from 12 residues. The CDR3 nucleotides read TGCGCCAGTCGTACATACTCCTACGAGCAGTACTTC. Protein sequence: CASRTYSYEQYF.

V usage is TRBV2 and J usage is TRBJ2-1; possibly TRBD1 for D (5 bases). Germline-derived CDR1 and CDR2 are SNHLY and FYNNEI. There are 13 residues in the CDR3. Trimming removed 3 bases at V and 8 bases at J, with 11 bases between. The CDR3 loop reads CASSEGRVHEQFF. CDR3 DNA: TGTGCCAGCAGTGAGGGCAGGGTACATGAGCAGTTCTTC.

On this clone itself: The same CDR3 arises from other DNA sequences in this sample as well. The chain recombines TRBV5-5 with TRBJ1-2; D is undetermined. V lost 4 bases and J lost 2, with 15 bases in between. Looked up from germline, CDR1 is SGHKS and CDR2 is YYEKEE (reference sequence). The CDR3 runs 15 residues. CDR3 sequence reads: CASSLDPQVNYGYTF. DNA for the CDR3: TGTGCCAGCAGCCTGGACCCTCAGGTGAACTATGGCTACACCTTC.

With regard to this clone: Other DNA sequences in this sample translate to the same CDR3. The gene calls are TRBV3-1 (or the pseudogene TRBV3-2) and TRBJ1-2; D gene unclear. The length of the CDR3 is 13 residues. The germline V gene encodes CDR1 LGHDT and CDR2 YNNKEL (reference sequence). V shed 1 base and J shed 7 bases, with 10 bases lying between them. This CDR3 reads CASSQVGSGGYTF. In DNA, the CDR3 is TGTGCCAGCAGCCAAGTGGGGAGCGGTGGCTACACCTTC.

The gene calls are TRBV6-4 and TRBJ1-1; D uncertain. This CDR3 contains 15 residues. Per germline, CDR1 MRHNA and CDR2 SNTAGT. V was shortened by 2 bases and J by 6 bases, with 16 bases between the two germline ends. In nucleotides, the CDR3 is TGTGCCAGCAGTGACCCGCTAATCACGCCCCCTGAAGCTTTCTTT. This gives the protein CASSDPLITPPEAFF.